The next 3 T cell receptor beta chains were all read from a single sample in a study of CD8 T cells in Susac syndrome. RNA amounts of roughly 0.5 to 1 ug underwent reverse transcription with random hexamers. TCRdb called the immunoSEQ multiplex PCR reads again in MiXCR, with one record for every CDR3 protein. This repertoire shows about 210,000 distinct CDR3 sequences, roughly 94% found once; its top ten account for about 0.1%. Source material: CD4+ T cells from PBMCs. The source of these receptors is a human donor in good health.

This clonotype was detected only once. The rearrangement uses TRBV18 and TRBJ2-5; D is possibly TRBD1 or TRBD2 (5 bases each). This CDR3 is built from 14 residues. Germline V lookup: CDR1 KGHSH, CDR2 LQKENI. Trimming stripped 0 bases from V and 4 bases from J, with 9 bases between. This CDR3 is CASSPPQRGETQYF. Here the CDR3 DNA reads TGTGCCAGCTCACCACCCCAGAGGGGAGAGACCCAGTACTTC.

V gene TRBV20-1 combines with J gene TRBJ2-4, with D perhaps matching TRBD1 (5 bases). The CDR3 spans 12 residues. The V and J ends lost 5 bases and 7 bases respectively, with 12 bases between them. The germline CDR1 and CDR2 sequences are DFQATT and SNEGSKA (reference sequence). The CDR3 region is CSASDPGNIQYF. In nucleotides, the CDR3 is TGCAGTGCTTCCGACCCAGGGAACATTCAGTACTTC.

V and J are TRBV30 and TRBJ2-6, with TRBD2 matching 9 bases. V dropped 5 bases and J dropped 2; count of bases not matched to a gene: 7. The CDR3 is 16 residues long. CDR1 and CDR2 from the germline V gene are GTSNPN and SVGIG (reference sequence). As DNA, the CDR3 is TGTGCCTGGCCGGGACTAGCCACAGCTGGGGCCAACGTCCTGACTTTC. This sequence encodes CAWPGLATAGANVLTF. The full variable domain, its missing parts supplied by reference TRBV30 and TRBJ2-6, is SQTIHQWPATLVQPVGSPLSLECTVEGTSNPNLYWYRQAAGRGLQLLFYSVGIGQISSEVPQNLSASRPQDRQFILSSKKLLLSDSGFYLCAWPGLATAGANVLTFGAGSRLTVL.